This T cell receptor (beta chain) was retrieved from a study of T cell repertoires in cytomegalovirus infection. Germline loops: CDR1 SNHLY, CDR2 FYNNEI. V lost 3 bases and J 2 bases, leaving 8 bases between the germline ends. The CDR3 totals 13 residues. Study-level points and caveats: Cumulative frequency (of public TCR beta family members) identified carriers of CMV plus the relevant HLA.

MiXCR, run by TCRdb on the reads, gives a single entry per CDR3 protein. The table lists about 260,000 distinct CDR3 sequences, 12% to 15% of them singletons. This clonotype was recorded many times. As yet, its antigen is unknown. This TCR was sampled from a human donor in good health (CMV status not recorded). Some clones in this sample may be carry-over from other donors' samples. The genes are TRBV2 and TRBJ2-7; D uncertain. The sequenced sample was PBMCs. The CDR3 bases are TGTGCCAGCAGTGAGTCCCAGACCTACGAGCAGTACTTC. It is translated as CASSESQTYEQYF.